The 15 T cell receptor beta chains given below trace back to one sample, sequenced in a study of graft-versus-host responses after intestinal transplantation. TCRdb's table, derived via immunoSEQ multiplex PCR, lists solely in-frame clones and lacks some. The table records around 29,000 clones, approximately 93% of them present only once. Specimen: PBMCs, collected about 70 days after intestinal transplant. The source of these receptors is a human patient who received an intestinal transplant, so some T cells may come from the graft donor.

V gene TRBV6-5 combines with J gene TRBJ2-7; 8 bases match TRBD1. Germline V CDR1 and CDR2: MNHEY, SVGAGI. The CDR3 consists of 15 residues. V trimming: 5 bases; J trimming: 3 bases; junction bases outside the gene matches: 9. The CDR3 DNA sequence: TGTGCCAGCAGTCCCTGGACAGGGAGGATCTACGAGCAGTACTTC. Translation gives CASSPWTGRIYEQYF.

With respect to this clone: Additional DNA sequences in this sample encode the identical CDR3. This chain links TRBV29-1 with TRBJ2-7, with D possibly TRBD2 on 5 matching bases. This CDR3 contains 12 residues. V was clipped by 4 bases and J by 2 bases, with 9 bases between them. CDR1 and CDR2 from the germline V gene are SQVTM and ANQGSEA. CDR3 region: CSVVRGPYEQYF. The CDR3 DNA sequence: TGCAGCGTTGTACGCGGGCCCTACGAGCAGTACTTC.

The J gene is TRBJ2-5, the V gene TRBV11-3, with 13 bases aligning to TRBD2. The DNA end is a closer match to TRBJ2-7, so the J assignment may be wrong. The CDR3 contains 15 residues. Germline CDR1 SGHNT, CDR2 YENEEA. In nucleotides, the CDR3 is TGTGCCAGCAGCTCGACTAGCGGGGGGCTCTACGAGCAGTACTTC. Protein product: CASSSTSGGLYEQYF.

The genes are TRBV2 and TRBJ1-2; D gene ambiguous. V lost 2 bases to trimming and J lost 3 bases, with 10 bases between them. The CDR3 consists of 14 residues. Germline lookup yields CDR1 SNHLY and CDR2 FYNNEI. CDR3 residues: CASSERAGYYGYTF. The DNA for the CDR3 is TGTGCCAGCAGTGAACGCGCCGGCTACTATGGCTACACCTTC. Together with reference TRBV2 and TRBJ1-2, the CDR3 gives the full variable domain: EPEVTQTPSHQVTQMGQEVILRCVPISNHLYFYWYRQILGQKVEFLVSFYNNEISEKSEIFDDQFSVERPDGSNFTLKIRSTKLEDSAMYFCASSERAGYYGYTFGSGTRLTVV.

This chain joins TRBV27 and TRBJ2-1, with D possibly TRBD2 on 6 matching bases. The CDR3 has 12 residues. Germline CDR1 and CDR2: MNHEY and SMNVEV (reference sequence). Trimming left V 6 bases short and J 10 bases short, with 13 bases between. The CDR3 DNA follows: TGTGCCAGCAGCCCAACTAGCTTGGAGCAGTTCTTC. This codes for CASSPTSLEQFF.

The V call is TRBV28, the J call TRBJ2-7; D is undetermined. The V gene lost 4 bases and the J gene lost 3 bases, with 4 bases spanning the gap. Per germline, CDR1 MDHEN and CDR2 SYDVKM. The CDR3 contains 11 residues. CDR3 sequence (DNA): TGTGCCAGCAGTTATAGCTACGAGCAGTACTTC. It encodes CASSYSYEQYF.

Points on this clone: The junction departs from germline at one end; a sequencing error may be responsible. As DNA, the CDR3 is TGTGCCAGCACCAGACTAGTTCCCGGAGGGGTCTTC. Amino acids: CASTRLVPGGVF. The chain is built from TRBV2 and TRBJ2-1; tentatively, D is TRBD2 (6 bases). The germline gives CDR1 SNHLY, CDR2 FYNNEI. The CDR3 extends over 12 amino acids.

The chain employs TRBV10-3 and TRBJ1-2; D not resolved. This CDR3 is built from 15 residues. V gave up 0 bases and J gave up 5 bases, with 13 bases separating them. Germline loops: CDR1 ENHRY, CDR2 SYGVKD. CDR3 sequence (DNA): TGTGCCATCAGTGAGTCGGGCGGGCGCCGGTATGGCTACACCTTC. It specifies CAISESGGRRYGYTF.

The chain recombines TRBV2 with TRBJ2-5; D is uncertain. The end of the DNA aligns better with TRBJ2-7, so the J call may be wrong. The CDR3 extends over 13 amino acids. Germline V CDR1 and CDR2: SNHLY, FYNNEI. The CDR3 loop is CASIRALRYEQYF. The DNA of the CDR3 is TGTGCCAGCATCCGGGCGTTGCGCTACGAGCAGTACTTC.

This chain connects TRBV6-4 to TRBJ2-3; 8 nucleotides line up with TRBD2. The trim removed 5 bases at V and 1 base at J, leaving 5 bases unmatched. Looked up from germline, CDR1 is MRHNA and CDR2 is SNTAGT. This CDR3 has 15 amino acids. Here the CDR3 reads CASSPLAEGTDTQYF. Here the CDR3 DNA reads TGTGCCAGCAGTCCACTAGCGGAGGGCACAGATACGCAGTATTTT.

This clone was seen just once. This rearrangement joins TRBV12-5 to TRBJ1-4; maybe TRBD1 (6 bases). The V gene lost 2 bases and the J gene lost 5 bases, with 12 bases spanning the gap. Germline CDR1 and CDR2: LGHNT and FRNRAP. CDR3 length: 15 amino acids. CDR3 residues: CASGLSGTYNEKLFF. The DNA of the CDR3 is TGTGCTAGTGGTTTGTCCGGGACATACAATGAAAAACTGTTTTTT.

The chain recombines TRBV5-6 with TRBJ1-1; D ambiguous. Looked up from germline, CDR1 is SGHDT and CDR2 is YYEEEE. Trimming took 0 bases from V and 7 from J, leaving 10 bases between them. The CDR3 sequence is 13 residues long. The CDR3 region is CASSLARGSEAFF. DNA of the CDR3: TGTGCCAGCAGCTTGGCGCGGGGTAGTGAAGCTTTCTTT.

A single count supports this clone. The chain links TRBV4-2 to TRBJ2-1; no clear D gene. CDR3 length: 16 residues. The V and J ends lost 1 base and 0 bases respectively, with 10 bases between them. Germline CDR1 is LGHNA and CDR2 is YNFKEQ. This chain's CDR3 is CASSQASDRSYNEQFF. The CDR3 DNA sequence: TGTGCCAGCAGCCAAGCATCGGACCGCTCCTACAATGAGCAGTTCTTC.

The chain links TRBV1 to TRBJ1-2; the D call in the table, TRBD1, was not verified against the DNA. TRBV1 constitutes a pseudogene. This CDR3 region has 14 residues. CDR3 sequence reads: CTSSQEGAGGSYTF. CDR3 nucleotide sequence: TGCACCAGCAGCCAAGAAGGGGCAGGGGGTAGCTACACCTTC.

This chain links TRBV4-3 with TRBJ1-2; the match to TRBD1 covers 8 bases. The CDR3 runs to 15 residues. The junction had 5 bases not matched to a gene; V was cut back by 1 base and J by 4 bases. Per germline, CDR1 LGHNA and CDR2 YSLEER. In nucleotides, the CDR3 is TGCGCCAGCAGCCAAGGGACAGGGTTGGGCTATGGCTACACCTTC. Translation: CASSQGTGLGYGYTF.